Sequencing of this T cell receptor (beta chain) was carried out in a study of radiation and T cells in renal cell carcinoma. Per the germline V gene, CDR1 is SNHLY and CDR2 is FYNNEI. The CDR3 runs 14 residues. Losses at the gene ends were 6 bases for V and 1 base for J; bases not matched to a gene: 4. Time point denoted: blood 4 weeks post-SBRT, at nephrectomy. Treatment: 15 Gy SBRT to primary tumor, nephrectomy 4 weeks later. Nephrectomy followed 15 Gy stereotactic body radiation by 4 weeks. Generated by immunoSEQ multiplex PCR, the TCRdb table keeps only in-frame clones and is missing some. The table shows more than 60,000 clones, with approximately 87% occurring only once. This clone occurred a few times.

The V and J genes are TRBV2 and TRBJ1-1, with 8 bases that match TRBD1. The sequenced sample was blood, obtained from a patient whose treatment included radiotherapy and nephrectomy. This sequence was found in a woman aged 60-75 years with renal cell carcinoma. The CDR3 DNA reads as TGTGCCAGCAGACCCGACAGGGGGAACACTGAAGCTTTCTTT. This translates into CASRPDRGNTEAFF.